A single sample is the source of the 10 T cell receptor beta chains below, sequenced in a study of regulatory T cells in long-lasting Graves disease. Arm-PCR of CDR3 regions and iRepertoire HTBI primers were the basis on which TCR beta libraries were built. Via MiXCR, TCRdb re-called the multiplex PCR reads, giving one row per CDR3 protein. Of about 330,000 distinct CDR3 sequences in the sample, around 15% were seen once. Time point reported: newly diagnosed GD, antithyroid drugs for less than 3 months. From RNA extracted from PBMCs, the TCR library was made. These records were also assigned to another study, of T cells in Graves' hyperthyroidism and ophthalmopathy.

The sequences come from peripheral blood mononuclear cells (PBMCs), collected at new diagnosis, from a patient treated with antithyroid drugs. The origin of the receptors is a woman aged 18-29 years with Graves disease.

In this sample, this clonotype turned up many times. The chain links TRBV20-1 to TRBJ2-7; 10 bases line up with TRBD1. This CDR3 comprises 17 residues. V dropped 1 base and J dropped 3; count of bases not matched to a gene: 12. Per germline, CDR1 DFQATT and CDR2 SNEGSKA (reference sequence). The CDR3, as DNA: TGCAGTGCTAGAGTGGCTCAGGGCGGACAGGGGGTCTACGAGCAGTACTTC. As protein: CSARVAQGGQGVYEQYF.

The chain joins TRBV9 to TRBJ2-1, with 7 nucleotides matching TRBD1. The CDR3 length is 13 residues. Per the germline V gene, CDR1 is SGDLS and CDR2 is YYNGEE. Trimming removed 3 bases from V and 10 bases from J; junction bases left unmatched: 7. As DNA, the CDR3 is TGTGCCAGCAGCGCATCCCAGACAGGGGAGCAGTTCTTC. Residues: CASSASQTGEQFF.

J is TRBJ1-5 and V is TRBV5-5; D gene unclear. Trimming stripped 1 base from V and 0 bases from J, with 14 bases between. Germline V gene data show CDR1 as SGHKS and CDR2 as YYEKEE (reference sequence). The CDR3 is 17 residues long. CDR3 in DNA: TGTGCCAGCAGCTTGTGGCAGCTTAGCCATAGCAATCAGCCCCAGCATTTT. Translating gives CASSLWQLSHSNQPQHF.

This clonotype was detected ten times or more. The chain links TRBV5-1 to TRBJ2-1; tentatively, D is TRBD1 or TRBD2 (5 bases each). CDR3 length: 15 amino acids. Germline V gene lookup returns CDR1 SGHRS and CDR2 YFSETQ. V was clipped by 1 base and J by 5 bases, with 13 bases between them. CDR3 sequence (DNA): TGCGCCAGCAGCTTGACAGTTGGGGGACACAATGAGCAGTTCTTC. This encodes CASSLTVGGHNEQFF.

This clonotype showed up just a few times. This chain links TRBV20-1 with TRBJ1-2, with TRBD1 as a possible D gene (5 bases). Germline CDR1 and CDR2: DFQATT and SNEGSKA (reference sequence). This CDR3 contains 13 residues. V shed 5 bases and J shed 0 bases, with 10 bases lying between them. The CDR3 is CSAGGEANYGYTF. In DNA, the CDR3 is TGCAGTGCTGGGGGGGAGGCTAACTATGGCTACACCTTC.

This clonotype turned up a few times. The chain recombines TRBV24-1 with TRBJ2-5, with D perhaps matching TRBD1 (6 bases). Germline V gene lookup returns CDR1 KGHDR and CDR2 SFDVKD. The V gene lost 3 bases and the J gene lost 5 bases, with 12 bases spanning the gap. CDR3 size: 14 residues. The CDR3 protein is CATSDPTGSETQYF. For the CDR3, the DNA is TGTGCCACCAGTGATCCCACAGGGTCGGAGACCCAGTACTTC.

This clonotype was seen a handful of times. The chain carries TRBV6-5 and TRBJ2-7; D may be TRBD1 (6 bases). CDR1 is MNHEY, CDR2 SVGAGI, per germline. Deletions cut 0 bases from V and 0 bases from J, with 9 bases between. There are 15 residues in the CDR3. CDR3 loop: CASSYSGDTSYEQYF. CDR3 coding DNA: TGTGCCAGCAGTTACTCGGGGGACACCTCCTACGAGCAGTACTTC.

This clonotype was observed many times. The chain combines TRBV30 with TRBJ2-7; 8 bases line up with TRBD2. The CDR3 loop spans 14 amino acids. Unmatched junction bases numbered 15, after V lost 7 bases and J lost 7 bases. Germline V gene lookup returns CDR1 GTSNPN and CDR2 SVGIG (reference sequence). Written as DNA, the CDR3 is TGTGCCTCAAAAGGGTCGGGAGGGCCCTCGGAGCAGTACTTC. The encoded protein is CASKGSGGPSEQYF.

In its sample, this clonotype was seen many times. The genes are TRBV28 and TRBJ1-1; D unclear. The germline V and J ends were trimmed by 6 bases and 6 bases, with 17 bases remaining between them. The length of the CDR3 is 14 residues. Looked up from germline, CDR1 is MDHEN and CDR2 is SYDVKM. DNA for the CDR3: TGTGCCAGCAGCCCCTCGGCACCAGCACCTGAAGCTTTCTTT. Encoded protein: CASSPSAPAPEAFF.

Ten or more counts support this clonotype. The chain combines TRBV6-5 with TRBJ2-1; D possibly corresponds to TRBD1 (5 bases). Germline V gene sequence: CDR1 MNHEY, CDR2 SVGAGI. The length of the CDR3 is 13 residues. The V gene lost 4 bases and the J gene lost 4 bases, with 8 bases spanning the gap. Written as DNA, the CDR3 is TGTGCCAGCAGTTTCACAGGTTACAATGAGCAGTTCTTC. Residues: CASSFTGYNEQFF.